Below, 15 T cell receptor beta chains from the same sample are listed, as sequenced in a study of radiation and T cells in renal cell carcinoma. Time point of the sample: baseline pretreatment blood. Treatment: 15 Gy SBRT to primary tumor, nephrectomy 4 weeks later. Only in-frame clones appear in the TCRdb table, and some are missing; sequencing was by immunoSEQ multiplex PCR. The sample includes roughly 100,000 clones, under 90% of them seen just once. The sample in question was blood, obtained from a patient whose treatment included radiotherapy and nephrectomy. The source is a man in his 60s with renal cell carcinoma.

The V gene is TRBV29-1, the J gene TRBJ2-5, with 7 positions matching TRBD2. The CDR3 has 14 residues. Per the germline V gene, CDR1 is SQVTM and CDR2 is ANQGSEA. With V trimmed by 2 bases and J by 7 bases, 10 bases remained unmatched. CDR3 region: CSVELAALIWTQYF. In nucleotides, the CDR3 is TGCAGCGTTGAACTAGCGGCCCTCATTTGGACCCAGTACTTC.

J is TRBJ1-5 and V is TRBV27, with D maybe TRBD1 (6 bases). The CDR3 is 17 amino acids. Germline-derived CDR1 and CDR2 are MNHEY and SMNVEV (reference sequence). V was shortened by 5 bases and J by 1 base, with 18 bases between the two germline ends. Written as DNA, the CDR3 is TGTGCCAGCAGTCCGCGGGGCGGGGGGCCGAGCAATCAGCCCCAGCATTTT. Translated, it gives CASSPRGGGPSNQPQHF.

J is TRBJ2-4 and V is TRBV27; D gene ambiguous. Germline V gene data show CDR1 as MNHEY and CDR2 as SMNVEV (reference sequence). Trimming stripped 3 bases from V and 3 bases from J, with 9 bases between. The CDR3 has 14 amino acids. Here the CDR3 reads CASSFDGVKNIQYF. CDR3 bases: TGTGCCAGCAGTTTTGACGGCGTCAAAAACATTCAGTACTTC.

The chain couples TRBV19 to TRBJ1-3; 7 bases are a match to TRBD1. The CDR3 contains 15 residues. Trimming removed 2 bases from V and 2 bases from J; junction bases left unmatched: 3. Germline assignment: CDR1 LNHDA and CDR2 SQIVND (reference sequence). CDR3 protein: CASSISGTAGNTIYF. DNA for the CDR3: TGTGCCAGTAGTATAAGCGGGACAGCTGGAAACACCATATATTTT.

The rearrangement joins TRBV27 to TRBJ2-6; the D is unclear. Germline V CDR1 and CDR2: MNHEY, SMNVEV (reference sequence). The CDR3 runs to 14 residues. V lost 5 bases and J 4 bases, leaving 9 bases between the germline ends. The CDR3 region has the DNA TGTGCCAGCAGTATGTCTGGGGGGGCCAACGTCCTGACTTTC. Residues: CASSMSGGANVLTF.

The rearrangement links TRBV6-1 to TRBJ1-2, with D unresolved. Trimming shortened V by 7 bases and J by 14 bases, and 23 bases separated the two germline ends. The CDR3 is made up of 13 amino acids. In germline, CDR1 is MNHNS, CDR2 SASEGT. Written as DNA, the CDR3 is TGTGCCAGCACCGAAAGGCAGGAGAGCTTAGGAACCTTC. Protein: CASTERQESLGTF.

The chain combines TRBV18 with TRBJ2-7, with a tentative D call TRBD1 (5 bases). The CDR3 sequence is 12 residues long. V dropped 1 base and J dropped 5 bases, with 6 bases sitting between them. CDR1 is KGHSH and CDR2 is LQKENI in the germline V gene. The CDR3 DNA reads as TGTGCCAGCTCACCACAGGGGAACGAGCAGTACTTC. Amino acid sequence: CASSPQGNEQYF.

This chain links TRBV5-1 with TRBJ2-1; D perhaps matches TRBD1 (6 bases). CDR1 is SGHRS, CDR2 YFSETQ, per germline. The CDR3 length is 16 residues. V was trimmed by 4 bases and J by 6 bases, leaving 20 bases between them. The CDR3 region has the DNA TGCGCCAGCAGCATTGCAGGGGTTTCAGGAGTCAATGAGCAGTTCTTC. This gives the protein CASSIAGVSGVNEQFF.

The chain has TRBV19 and TRBJ2-7; D is ambiguous. The V end was cut by 3 bases, the J end by 3 bases, with 12 bases between. The germline V gene has CDR1 LNHDA and CDR2 SQIVND (reference sequence). This CDR3 spans 14 amino acids. CDR3 DNA: TGTGCCAGTAGTATTCGTAACTCAGGCTACGAGCAGTACTTC. This gives the protein CASSIRNSGYEQYF.

This rearrangement joins TRBV15 to TRBJ1-1, with D unresolved. CDR3 length: 15 residues. Trimming removed 0 bases from V and 0 bases from J, with 8 bases in between. CDR1 and CDR2 (germline): LNHNV, YYDKDF (reference sequence). The CDR3 region is CATSRDFSLNTEAFF. The CDR3 nucleotides read TGTGCCACCAGCAGAGATTTCTCCCTGAACACTGAAGCTTTCTTT.

The chain employs TRBV13 and TRBJ2-7, with 10 positions matching TRBD1. The CDR3 consists of 16 residues. The ends lost 5 bases at V and 6 bases at J; junction bases unmatched: 13. Germline V gene data show CDR1 as PRHDT and CDR2 as FYEKMQ (reference sequence). The CDR3 DNA follows: TGTGCCAGCAGCACGTTAACCGGGACAGGGGAATCCGAGCAGTACTTC. This gives the protein CASSTLTGTGESEQYF.

This chain joins TRBV5-1 and TRBJ2-3; 10 nucleotides align to TRBD1. Trimming took 2 bases from V and 4 from J; bases not matched to a gene: 7. The germline CDR1 and CDR2 sequences are SGHRS and YFSETQ. The length of the CDR3 is 16 residues. The CDR3 bases are TGCGCCAGCAGCTTAAAGACAGGGGGCGACGCAGATACGCAGTATTTT. Residues: CASSLKTGGDADTQYF. The complete variable domain, with remaining parts taken from reference TRBV5-1 and TRBJ2-3, reads KAGVTQTPRYLIKTRGQQVTLSCSPISGHRSVSWYQQTPGQGLQFLFEYFSETQRNKGNFPGRFSGRQFSNSRSEMNVSTLELGDSALYLCASSLKTGGDADTQYFGPGTRLTVL.

The chain couples TRBV15 to TRBJ2-3; 9 nucleotides line up with TRBD1. Trimming removed 8 bases from V and 1 base from J; junction bases left unmatched: 4. CDR1 and CDR2 (germline): LNHNV, YYDKDF (reference sequence). This CDR3 is 14 amino acids long. This CDR3 reads CATYRDRGTDTQYF. DNA for the CDR3: TGTGCCACCTACCGGGACAGGGGCACAGATACGCAGTATTTT. The full variable domain, with the rest looked up from reference TRBV15 and TRBJ2-3, is DAMVIQNPRYQVTQFGKPVTLSCSQTLNHNVMYWYQQKSSQAPKLLFHYYDKDFNNEADTPDNFQSRRPNTSFCFLDIRSPGLGDTAMYLCATYRDRGTDTQYFGPGTRLTVL.

The chain is built from TRBV28 and TRBJ2-4; a weak D match, TRBD1 (7 bases). V was trimmed by 6 bases and J by 5 bases, leaving 11 bases between them. Germline CDR1 MDHEN, CDR2 SYDVKM. This CDR3 has 13 residues. The CDR3 loop is CASSQGGQNIQYF. As DNA, the CDR3 is TGTGCCAGCAGCCAGGGGGGACAAAACATTCAGTACTTC.

The chain carries TRBV10-3 and TRBJ2-6; D may be TRBD2 (5 bases). Germline lookup yields CDR1 ENHRY and CDR2 SYGVKD. V lost 0 bases to trimming and J lost 4 bases, with 10 bases between them. The CDR3 is made up of 16 amino acids. The CDR3 DNA follows: TGTGCCATCAGTGAGTCGACGGGATCCGGGGCCAACGTCCTGACTTTC. This sequence encodes CAISESTGSGANVLTF.